The 7 T cell receptor beta chains below come from one sample, sequenced in a study of blood T cell repertoires in COVID-19. Some clones are missing from TCRdb's copy, which holds only in-frame ones; the method was immunoSEQ multiplex PCR. The repertoire consists of some 140,000 clones, with 83% occurring once and the leading ten covering about an eighth. Material: peripheral blood. The receptors derive from a woman aged 60-75 years with COVID-19, enrolled during active disease.

The chain recombines TRBV11-2 with TRBJ2-1; 7 nucleotides line up with TRBD1. Germline V gene sequence: CDR1 SGHAT, CDR2 FQNNGV. CDR3 length equals 15 residues. After removal of 2 bases from V and 7 bases from J, the junction contained 8 bases not matched to a gene. CDR3 residues: CASSLMTQGFNEQFF. The CDR3 region has the DNA TGTGCCAGCAGCTTAATGACACAGGGGTTTAATGAGCAGTTCTTC.

The chain carries TRBV6-1 and TRBJ1-2; D call uncertain. Trimming stripped 1 base from V and 3 bases from J, with 12 bases between. CDR1 and CDR2 from the germline V gene are MNHNS and SASEGT. The CDR3 is made up of 15 amino acids. CDR3 in DNA: TGTGCCAGCAGTGAAGGGTACGCGGGCGACTATGGCTACACCTTC. Translated, it gives CASSEGYAGDYGYTF.

The V gene is TRBV6-1, the J gene TRBJ2-7; D possibly corresponds to TRBD2 (5 bases). In germline, CDR1 is MNHNS, CDR2 SASEGT. V was cut by 3 bases and J by 3 bases, with 18 bases left in between. The CDR3 is made up of 16 amino acids. The CDR3 bases are TGTGCCAGCAGTGATCGACGTCGAGCGGTAAGCTACGAGCAGTACTTC. Encoded protein: CASSDRRRAVSYEQYF.

V is TRBV6-5 and J is TRBJ1-5; D gene ambiguous. This CDR3 contains 14 residues. Germline V lookup: CDR1 MNHEY, CDR2 SVGAGI. V shed 2 bases and J shed 9 bases, with 14 bases lying between them. The DNA of the CDR3 is TGTGCCAGCAGTTACGCGGCAGTCTTTTGGCCCCAGCATTTT. Translating gives CASSYAAVFWPQHF.

This CDR3 is CASSRQGENYGYTF. The CDR3 DNA reads as TGCGCCAGCAGCCGACAGGGAGAGAACTATGGCTACACCTTC. V usage is TRBV5-1 and J usage is TRBJ1-2; 7 bases align to TRBD1. The CDR3 is 14 amino acids. Germline trimming cut 4 bases from V and 2 bases from J; bases unmatched to any gene: 5. Germline V gene data show CDR1 as SGHRS and CDR2 as YFSETQ.

The chain joins TRBV12-3 or TRBV12-4 to TRBJ1-2; TRBD1 matches at 9 bases. V shed 5 bases and J 9 bases; nucleotides not matched to a gene: 7. The CDR3 extends over 13 amino acids. The CDR3 region is CASSPRQGVRYTF. The CDR3 nucleotides read TGTGCCAGCAGTCCTCGACAGGGGGTACGCTACACCTTC.

This clone was recorded a few times. The gene calls are TRBV5-5 and TRBJ1-2; D call uncertain. This CDR3 contains 14 residues. Germline CDR1 is SGHKS and CDR2 is YYEKEE (reference sequence). Trimming took 0 bases from V and 2 from J, leaving 8 bases between them. Here the CDR3 DNA reads TGTGCCAGCAGCTTGGGGCTCATAAACTATGGCTACACCTTC. Translation gives CASSLGLINYGYTF.